Shown below are 27 T cell receptor beta chains from a single sample sequenced in a study of cytomegalovirus exposure and HLA in healthy donors. Some clones are missing from TCRdb's copy, which holds only in-frame ones; the method was immunoSEQ multiplex PCR. The sample lists roughly 180,000 clones, about four fifths occurring once. Material: PBMCs. These receptors all come from a man aged 18 to 30 in good health and CMV-seropositive.

This clone occurred once. The chain recombines TRBV6-1 with TRBJ2-2; 10 bases are shared with TRBD1. The CDR3 consists of 15 residues. Germline V gene data show CDR1 as MNHNS and CDR2 as SASEGT. V gave up 5 bases and J gave up 7 bases; unmatched junction bases: 7. The CDR3 DNA is TGTGCCAGCAGTAAACGACAGGGGGCGCACGGGGAGCTGTTTTTT. This translates into CASSKRQGAHGELFF.

J is TRBJ1-5 and V is TRBV27; D is perhaps TRBD1 (5 bases). Germline lookup yields CDR1 MNHEY and CDR2 SMNVEV (reference sequence). Deletions cut 3 bases from V and 7 bases from J, with 13 bases between. CDR3 length equals 14 residues. This chain's CDR3 is CASSFRQGRQPQHF. The CDR3 DNA reads as TGTGCCAGCAGTTTCCGCCAGGGCCGGCAGCCCCAGCATTTT.

This clone was recorded a few times. The chain couples TRBV29-1 to TRBJ2-7; D perhaps matches TRBD1 (6 bases). CDR1 and CDR2 (germline): SQVTM, ANQGSEA. Trimming cost V 4 bases and J 6 bases, with 10 bases left between them. The CDR3 is made up of 11 amino acids. For the CDR3, the DNA is TGCAGCGTTGTTTTACAGGGCGAGCAGTACTTC. Its translation: CSVVLQGEQYF.

The chain uses TRBV10-3 and TRBJ2-3; tentatively, D is TRBD2 (6 bases). The germline CDR1 and CDR2 sequences are ENHRY and SYGVKD. CDR3 length equals 14 residues. Trimming took off 4 bases at V and 6 bases at J, with 14 bases between the two ends. This CDR3 is CAISGDFLRDTQYF. As DNA, the CDR3 is TGTGCCATCAGTGGGGACTTCCTCCGCGATACGCAGTATTTT.

The DNA for the CDR3 is TGTGCCAGCAGCGAGCAGGGCAGTAGGAATCAGCCCCAGCATTTT. Amino acid sequence: CASSEQGSRNQPQHF. This chain links TRBV2 with TRBJ1-5; D is possibly TRBD1 (5 bases). Germline CDR1 reads SNHLY; CDR2 reads FYNNEI. V was trimmed by 6 bases and J by 4 bases, leaving 16 bases between them. This CDR3 has 15 residues. Looking up the rest from reference TRBV2 and TRBJ1-5 gives the full variable domain: EPEVTQTPSHQVTQMGQEVILRCVPISNHLYFYWYRQILGQKVEFLVSFYNNEISEKSEIFDDQFSVERPDGSNFTLKIRSTKLEDSAMYFCASSEQGSRNQPQHFGDGTRLSIL.

V is TRBV2 and J is TRBJ1-5; D is perhaps TRBD1 (5 bases). CDR1 SNHLY and CDR2 FYNNEI come from the germline V gene. The CDR3 contains 15 residues. Trimming removed 5 bases at V and 1 base at J, with 12 bases between. The chain's CDR3 is CASSTAGGSNQPQHF. The DNA of the CDR3 is TGTGCCAGCAGTACCGCGGGGGGGAGCAATCAGCCCCAGCATTTT.

This chain uses TRBV7-9 with TRBJ1-1, with unresolved D. The germline V and J ends were trimmed by 1 base and 0 bases, with 18 bases remaining between them. This CDR3 region has 18 residues. The germline V gene has CDR1 SEHNR and CDR2 FQNEAQ (reference sequence). Here the CDR3 reads CASSLGLQWSAMNTEAFF. The CDR3 DNA follows: TGTGCCAGCAGCTTAGGGCTCCAATGGAGCGCCATGAACACTGAAGCTTTCTTT.

The genes are TRBV9 and TRBJ2-1, with 11 bases lining up with TRBD2. J gave up 9 bases and V 4 bases, and 18 bases lay outside the gene matches. CDR3 length equals 18 residues. Germline V gene lookup returns CDR1 SGDLS and CDR2 YYNGEE. CDR3: CASSPTGGVTSGKVEQFF. The CDR3 nucleotides read TGTGCCAGCAGCCCCACAGGGGGGGTGACTAGCGGGAAGGTTGAGCAGTTCTTC.

The CDR3 reads CASSWGESTDTQYF. The CDR3 DNA follows: TGTGCCAGCAGTTGGGGGGAAAGCACAGATACGCAGTATTTT. The chain joins TRBV6-5 to TRBJ2-3; D may be TRBD2 (6 bases). The CDR3 is made up of 14 amino acids. Trimming took 4 bases from V and 0 from J, leaving 8 bases between them. Germline CDR1 is MNHEY and CDR2 is SVGAGI.

On this clone: The sample holds other DNA sequences that translate to the same CDR3. The chain joins TRBV9 to TRBJ2-1; D is unclear. V was shortened by 0 bases and J by 4 bases, with 2 bases between the two germline ends. CDR1 and CDR2 from the germline V gene are SGDLS and YYNGEE. The CDR3 length is 12 residues. The CDR3 DNA is TGTGCCAGCAGCGTAGCTTACAATGAGCAGTTCTTC. Encoded protein: CASSVAYNEQFF.

CDR3 sequence (DNA): TGTGCCAGCAGGCCGGGACTAGCGGGAGTTCAGTTCTTC. It specifies CASRPGLAGVQFF. The rearrangement links TRBV28 to TRBJ2-1, with TRBD2 matching 14 bases. Germline lookup yields CDR1 MDHEN and CDR2 SYDVKM. The CDR3 is 13 residues long. After removal of 6 bases from V and 13 bases from J, the junction contained 5 bases not matched to a gene.

This rearrangement joins TRBV5-1 to TRBJ2-7; possible D gene TRBD2, 7 bases. Trimming took off 4 bases at V and 3 bases at J, with 20 bases between the two ends. Germline V CDR1 and CDR2: SGHRS, YFSETQ. This CDR3 region has 16 residues. The CDR3 coding sequence is TGCGCCAGCAGCCCCCTTGGGGGCGGGGGCCTCTACGAGCAGTACTTC. As protein: CASSPLGGGGLYEQYF.

CDR3 bases: TGTGCCAGCAGGGGGGAGGGGGGTGAAGCTTTCTTT. Amino acids: CASRGEGGEAFF. The rearrangement links TRBV6-1 to TRBJ1-1, with D perhaps TRBD1 (6 bases). The CDR3 runs 12 residues. The ends were cut back, 6 bases at V and 7 bases at J, with 12 bases in the middle. Germline loops: CDR1 MNHNS, CDR2 SASEGT.

This clone was observed a single time. The gene calls are TRBV28 and TRBJ2-7, with 7 bases matching TRBD1. Germline V lookup: CDR1 MDHEN, CDR2 SYDVKM. The CDR3 consists of 15 residues. J lost 0 bases, V lost 6 bases, and 8 bases had no gene match. The CDR3 protein is CASRSSGQISYEQYF. Here the CDR3 DNA reads TGTGCCAGCAGGTCCTCGGGACAGATCTCCTACGAGCAGTACTTC.

The V and J genes are TRBV9 and TRBJ2-1; the match to TRBD2 covers 10 bases. Per germline, CDR1 SGDLS and CDR2 YYNGEE. The junction had 12 bases not matched to a gene; V was cut back by 7 bases and J by 5 bases. The CDR3 spans 16 residues. The CDR3 DNA reads as TGTGCCAGCGGACGGACTAGCGGTACTTCTCACAATGAGCAGTTCTTC. Its translation is CASGRTSGTSHNEQFF.

The V call is TRBV7-8, the J call TRBJ1-5, with 8 bases matching TRBD1. With 3 bases clipped from V and 6 bases from J, the junction kept 16 bases outside the gene matches. Per the germline V gene, CDR1 is SGHVS and CDR2 is FQNEAQ. The CDR3 is 18 amino acids. The DNA for the CDR3 is TGTGCCAGCAGCTTTATGGCCAGACAGGGGCCGGGAGGTCAGCCCCAGCATTTT. Translation: CASSFMARQGPGGQPQHF.

This clone is a singleton in its sample. The rearrangement uses TRBV9 and TRBJ1-4, with D unresolved. Germline V lookup: CDR1 SGDLS, CDR2 YYNGEE. The V end was cut by 5 bases, the J end by 7 bases, with 18 bases between. The CDR3 length is 15 residues. CDR3 in amino acids: CASSTNAGRGEKLFF. The DNA for the CDR3 is TGTGCCAGCAGTACGAATGCGGGGAGAGGTGAAAAACTGTTTTTT. Using reference TRBV9 and TRBJ1-4 for the parts outside the CDR3, the full variable domain is DSGVTQTPKHLITATGQRVTLRCSPRSGDLSVYWYQQSLDQGLQFLIQYYNGEERAKGNILERFSAQQFPDLHSELNLSSLELGDSALYFCASSTNAGRGEKLFFGSGTQLSVL.

V and J are TRBV27 and TRBJ2-1; D not resolved. Trimming stripped 3 bases from V and 0 bases from J, with 9 bases between. CDR1 and CDR2 from the germline V gene are MNHEY and SMNVEV (reference sequence). The CDR3 sequence is 15 residues long. CDR3 residues: CASSFVPGSYNEQFF. CDR3 in DNA: TGTGCCAGCAGTTTCGTTCCCGGCTCCTACAATGAGCAGTTCTTC.

As regards this clone: Other DNA sequences in this specimen translate into the identical CDR3. J is TRBJ2-3 and V is TRBV7-7; the D gene is possibly TRBD2 (5 bases). Germline assignment: CDR1 SSHAT and CDR2 FNYEAQ (reference sequence). This CDR3 is 12 amino acids long. Trimming took 5 bases from V and 6 from J, leaving 9 bases between them. CDR3 sequence (DNA): TGTGCCAGCAGCCCCGGCGGGGATACGCAGTATTTT. Translation gives CASSPGGDTQYF.

The chain has TRBV6-5 and TRBJ1-1; the D gene is possibly TRBD1 (5 bases). The CDR3 has 14 residues. CDR1 is MNHEY, CDR2 SVGAGI, per germline. V lost 6 bases to trimming and J lost 5 bases, with 16 bases between them. CDR3 coding DNA: TGTGCCAGCAGCAGGGAAGCCCCGCGGACTGAAGCTTTCTTT. Its translation: CASSREAPRTEAFF.

This clone was counted at least ten times. The chain joins TRBV29-1 to TRBJ2-7; TRBD2 aligns across 9 bases. V lost 5 bases to trimming and J lost 0 bases; unmatched junction nucleotides: 2. The CDR3 covers 13 residues. Germline V gene lookup returns CDR1 SQVTM and CDR2 ANQGSEA. CDR3 coding DNA: TGCAGCGTTCATAGCGGGAGCTCCTACGAGCAGTACTTC. Its translation is CSVHSGSSYEQYF.

This rearrangement joins TRBV7-2 to TRBJ2-7, with 8 bases aligning to TRBD2. Germline values: CDR1 SGHTA, CDR2 FQGNSA. The CDR3 is made up of 17 amino acids. V was clipped by 3 bases and J by 3 bases; unmatched bases: 13. The DNA of the CDR3 is TGTGCCAGCAGCTTGAAAGCGGGAGATTTTTTTTACTACGAGCAGTACTTC. Its translation is CASSLKAGDFFYYEQYF.

The genes are TRBV7-7 and TRBJ2-3, with a weak D call TRBD2 (6 bases). V was trimmed by 0 bases and J by 0 bases, leaving 7 bases between them. The CDR3 is 15 residues long. Germline V CDR1 and CDR2: SSHAT, FNYEAQ (reference sequence). The CDR3 protein is CASSLAGLSTDTQYF. In DNA form, the CDR3 reads TGTGCCAGCAGCTTAGCGGGACTCAGCACAGATACGCAGTATTTT.

The V gene is TRBV7-9, the J gene TRBJ2-5; D possibly corresponds to TRBD2 (6 bases). Deletions cut 5 bases from V and 2 bases from J, with 12 bases between. Per the germline V gene, CDR1 is SEHNR and CDR2 is FQNEAQ (reference sequence). The CDR3 has 14 amino acids. The CDR3 nucleotides are TGTGCCAGCAGCCCGGAGGGGCTACAAGAGACCCAGTACTTC. This encodes CASSPEGLQETQYF.

At least ten counts were recorded for this clone. The chain employs TRBV28 and TRBJ1-2; D not resolved. The CDR3 contains 12 residues. CDR1 is MDHEN, CDR2 SYDVKM, per germline. V was clipped by 6 bases and J by 7 bases, with 12 bases between them. CDR3 residues: CASSESTVGYTF. As DNA, the CDR3 is TGTGCCAGCAGCGAATCAACAGTTGGCTACACCTTC.

The chain uses TRBV27 and TRBJ1-4; 12 nucleotides match TRBD1. The germline V gene has CDR1 MNHEY and CDR2 SMNVEV (reference sequence). The CDR3 sequence is 14 residues long. V shed 5 bases, J shed 8 bases, and the junction held 3 bases outside the gene matches. As DNA, the CDR3 is TGTGCCAGCAGTAGGGACAGGGGGCGCGAAAAACTGTTTTTT. It yields the protein CASSRDRGREKLFF.

This clone was detected a few times. The chain employs TRBV4-3 and TRBJ2-7; TRBD2 might be the D (6 bases). Germline V gives CDR1 LGHNA, CDR2 YSLEER. V lost 4 bases to trimming and J lost 9 bases, with 16 bases between them. CDR3 size: 13 residues. The CDR3 loop reads CASSPGGGIGQYF. The CDR3 coding sequence is TGCGCCAGCAGCCCCGGGGGAGGTATCGGGCAGTACTTC.